The clone carrying this T cell receptor beta chain was picked up one time. As yet, its antigen is unknown. Other nucleotide sequences from this sample produce the same CDR3. This sample stems from a study of shared clonotypes between healthy human individuals. The ends were cut back, 6 bases at V and 2 bases at J, with 14 bases in the middle. This CDR3 comprises 14 residues. The germline V gene encodes CDR1 KGHSH and CDR2 LQKENI. Original methodology: ImmunoSEQ only sent back junction sequences with no quality scores, so filtering was done differently. Assay: immunoSEQ multiplex PCR; the TCRdb copy retains only in-frame clones and omits some. That table gives V, J and clone size, and the DNA gave D and trimming. Of around 700,000 clones in the sample, around 78% were seen once. Study-level points and caveats: Approximately 4.6% of naive CD4 clonotypes were common to four donors.

Material for sequencing was memory CD4+ T cells sorted from blood. Documented subset: CD45RA-negative fraction. J is TRBJ2-7 and V is TRBV18; D gene uncertain. The sequence derives from a woman in her 30s in good health. The CDR3 region has the DNA TGTGCCAGCTCCCCCCGGACCAGTACCTACGAGCAGTACTTC. Translation gives CASSPRTSTYEQYF.